These 17 T cell receptor beta chains were sequenced from one sample in a study of OX40 agonist ivuxolimab in advanced cancers. TCRdb keeps only in-frame clones here, not all; method: immunoSEQ multiplex PCR. The sample includes about 70,000 clones, around 90% of them seen just once. Sequenced here: CD4+ or CD8+ T cells sorted from blood, sampled in a trial of the OX40 agonist ivuxolimab. The receptors shown here come from an adult with an advanced solid tumor such as melanoma, head and neck, liver or kidney cancer.

The chain employs TRBV7-2 and TRBJ2-1, with TRBD2 matching 7 bases. There are 16 residues in the CDR3. V was clipped by 3 bases and J by 6 bases; unmatched bases: 11. Germline CDR1 is SGHTA and CDR2 is FQGNSA. The CDR3 DNA reads TGTGCCAGCAGCTTCGTGGTCGTTAGGGAGGGCAATGAGCAGTTCTTC. Its protein product is CASSFVVVREGNEQFF.

The chain uses TRBV15 and TRBJ2-4; D is possibly TRBD1 or TRBD2 (5 bases each). This CDR3 is 18 amino acids long. Trimming removed 4 bases from V and 3 bases from J, with 22 bases in between. Looked up from germline, CDR1 is LNHNV and CDR2 is YYDKDF (reference sequence). For the CDR3, the DNA is TGTGCCACCAGCAATTCCGGGACCGACGGTCGGGGCAAAAACATTCAGTACTTC. It specifies CATSNSGTDGRGKNIQYF.

The rearrangement links TRBV25-1 to TRBJ1-4; D might be TRBD1 (5 bases). The germline CDR1 and CDR2 sequences are MGHDK and SYGVNS. This CDR3 contains 16 residues. Trimming left V 1 base short and J 0 bases short, with 9 bases between. CDR3 bases: TGTGCCAGCAGTGAATTTGTGGGGGCAACTAATGAAAAACTGTTTTTT. Protein product: CASSEFVGATNEKLFF.

There are a few counts of this clone. The chain is built from TRBV5-1 and TRBJ1-4; D call uncertain. The germline CDR1 and CDR2 sequences are SGHRS and YFSETQ. V was cut by 4 bases and J by 7 bases, with 23 bases left in between. There are 17 residues in the CDR3. CDR3 DNA: TGCGCCAGCAGCCTAGGATCCTTAAAGGGAGGGAGTGAAAAACTGTTTTTT. This sequence encodes CASSLGSLKGGSEKLFF.

The chain joins TRBV2 to TRBJ1-1; tentative D call: TRBD1 (5 bases). CDR3 length: 14 residues. Trimming stripped 4 bases from V and 1 base from J, with 10 bases between. Germline V gives CDR1 SNHLY, CDR2 FYNNEI. CDR3 coding DNA: TGTGCCAGCAGTGCCCAGGGTGGGAACACTGAAGCTTTCTTT. Translation gives CASSAQGGNTEAFF.

In DNA form, the CDR3 reads TGTGCCAGCAGCCGGGAGATGCAAGAGACCCAGTACTTC. This codes for CASSREMQETQYF. V and J are TRBV7-2 and TRBJ2-5; D possibly corresponds to TRBD2 (6 bases). CDR1 SGHTA and CDR2 FQGNSA come from the germline V gene. The ends were cut back, 5 bases at V and 2 bases at J, with 9 bases in the middle. CDR3 length: 13 amino acids. Full variable domain (remainder filled in from reference TRBV7-2 and TRBJ2-5): GAGVSQSPSNKVTEKGKDVELRCDPISGHTALYWYRQSLGQGLEFLIYFQGNSAPDKSGLPSDRFSAERTGGSVSTLTIQRTQQEDSAVYLCASSREMQETQYFGPGTRLLVL.

The rearrangement joins TRBV18 to TRBJ2-7; 8 bases map to TRBD1. The CDR3 is 14 amino acids. The V segment lost 5 bases and the J segment 3 bases; nucleotides outside the gene matches: 6. CDR1 and CDR2 from the germline V gene are KGHSH and LQKENI. The CDR3 reads CASSYETGVYEQYF. The CDR3 DNA reads as TGTGCCAGCTCATACGAGACAGGGGTCTACGAGCAGTACTTC.

V and J are TRBV12-1 and TRBJ1-6; the D call TRBD1 from the table was never checked on the DNA. TRBV12-1 is a documented pseudogene. The CDR3 contains 16 residues. The CDR3 bases are TGTGCCAGCAGCGGGCAGGGGATCCCCTATAATTCACCCCTCCACTTT. Its translation is CASSGQGIPYNSPLHF.

The chain recombines TRBV28 with TRBJ2-4; D remains unclear. The germline V gene encodes CDR1 MDHEN and CDR2 SYDVKM. Trimming took 10 bases from V and 1 from J, leaving 11 bases between them. This CDR3 has 13 amino acids. Here the CDR3 reads CATTDGAKNIQYF. DNA for the CDR3: TGTGCCACCACGGACGGGGCCAAAAACATTCAGTACTTC.

Worth noting for this clone: This same CDR3 is encoded by further DNA sequences in the sample. J is TRBJ1-6 and V is TRBV9; unclear D gene. Between the trimmed V and J ends, which lost 0 bases and 0 bases, there was a span of 7 bases. This CDR3 is built from 16 residues. The germline V gene encodes CDR1 SGDLS and CDR2 YYNGEE. CDR3 sequence (DNA): TGTGCCAGCAGCGTAGCGGGGAGCTCCTATAATTCACCCCTCCACTTT. This encodes CASSVAGSSYNSPLHF.

J is TRBJ2-2 and V is TRBV6-6, with 8 bases aligning to TRBD2. V dropped 6 bases and J dropped 7; count of bases not matched to a gene: 13. This CDR3 contains 16 residues. Germline loops: CDR1 MNHNY, CDR2 SVGAGI (reference sequence). The CDR3 DNA is TGTGCCAGCAGGTCGGAGGGGACTAGGGCGATCGGGGAGCTGTTTTTT. Translated: CASRSEGTRAIGELFF.

The genes are TRBV5-6 and TRBJ2-2; 7 bases map to TRBD2. There are 17 residues in the CDR3. The V gene's germline CDR1 is SGHDT and CDR2 YYEEEE. The V gene end was trimmed by 4 bases and the J gene end by 3 bases; junction bases not matched to a gene: 12. The DNA for the CDR3 is TGTGCCAGCAGCCCCCCGGGGAGGGGCCGAGACACCGGGGAGCTGTTTTTT. Encoded protein: CASSPPGRGRDTGELFF.

V usage is TRBV11-3 and J usage is TRBJ2-2; a weak D match, TRBD2 (6 bases). V was shortened by 1 base and J by 1 base, with 13 bases between the two germline ends. CDR3 length: 17 amino acids. Per the germline V gene, CDR1 is SGHNT and CDR2 is YENEEA. CDR3 sequence: CASSLVLGLRNTGELFF. Written as DNA, the CDR3 is TGTGCCAGCAGCTTAGTACTGGGACTTAGGAACACCGGGGAGCTGTTTTTT.

V usage is TRBV5-5 and J usage is TRBJ1-4; D is ambiguous. Germline lookup yields CDR1 SGHKS and CDR2 YYEKEE (reference sequence). The CDR3 length is 14 residues. Trimming removed 4 bases from V and 0 bases from J, with 7 bases in between. This chain's CDR3 is CASSNVATNEKLFF. CDR3 coding DNA: TGTGCCAGCAGCAATGTTGCAACTAATGAAAAACTGTTTTTT.

The gene calls are TRBV28 and TRBJ2-1, with 7 bases aligning to TRBD2. The CDR3 sequence is 14 residues long. Germline V gene lookup returns CDR1 MDHEN and CDR2 SYDVKM. Trimming cost V 10 bases and J 7 bases; bases outside gene matches: 13. Here the CDR3 DNA reads TGTGCCACCCGCGGTCACCAGGGAGGGAATGAGCAGTTCTTC. Its protein product is CATRGHQGGNEQFF.

The chain combines TRBV7-6 with TRBJ2-3; weak D call: TRBD1 (5 bases). Germline CDR1 reads SGHVS; CDR2 reads FNYEAQ. Trimming pared 5 bases from V and 4 bases from J, leaving 10 bases between. The CDR3 consists of 13 residues. This CDR3 reads CASSLQGADTQYF. The CDR3 DNA reads TGTGCCAGCAGCCTACAAGGGGCAGATACGCAGTATTTT. Full variable domain (missing parts from reference TRBV7-6 and TRBJ2-3): GAGVSQSPRYKVTKRGQDVALRCDPISGHVSLYWYRQALGQGPEFLTYFNYEAQQDKSGLPNDRFSAERPEGSISTLTIQRTEQRDSAMYRCASSLQGADTQYFGPGTRLTVL.

This rearrangement joins TRBV28 to TRBJ1-2; D not resolved. CDR1 and CDR2 (germline): MDHEN, SYDVKM. The CDR3 consists of 12 residues. V lost 6 bases to trimming and J lost 12 bases, with 17 bases between them. The CDR3 here is CASRWGTIGDTF. The CDR3 DNA reads as TGTGCCAGCAGATGGGGAACGATAGGCGACACCTTC.